This T cell receptor beta chain stems from a study of cytomegalovirus exposure and HLA in healthy donors. V lost 1 base and J lost 6, with 17 bases in between. Germline V CDR1 and CDR2: SGHNT, YYREEE (reference sequence). There are 16 residues in the CDR3. The PCR used 60 Vbeta and 13 Jbeta primers. Some clones are missing from TCRdb's copy, which holds only in-frame ones; the method was immunoSEQ multiplex PCR. The table has 75,000 to 100,000 clones, around 73% seen once. This chain joins TRBV5-4 and TRBJ2-4; no clear D gene. The sample consisted of PBMCs. The TCR comes from a man aged 35 to 55 in good health and CMV-seronegative. This chain's CDR3 is CASSLSTLPPSNIQYF. The DNA of the CDR3 is TGTGCCAGCAGCTTGTCGACTCTTCCGCCCTCAAACATTCAGTACTTC.